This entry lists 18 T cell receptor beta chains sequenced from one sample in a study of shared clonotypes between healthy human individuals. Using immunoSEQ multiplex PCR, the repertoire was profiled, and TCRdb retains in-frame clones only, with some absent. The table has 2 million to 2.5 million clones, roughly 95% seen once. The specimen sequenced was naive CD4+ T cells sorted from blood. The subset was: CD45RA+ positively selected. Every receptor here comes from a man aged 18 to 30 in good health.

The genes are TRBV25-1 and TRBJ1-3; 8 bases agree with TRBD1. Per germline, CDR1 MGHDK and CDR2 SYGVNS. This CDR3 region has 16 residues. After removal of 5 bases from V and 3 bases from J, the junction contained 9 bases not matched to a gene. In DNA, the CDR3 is TGTGCCAGCAGTTCCCTCAGGGGGCAGGTTGGAAACACCATATATTTT. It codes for CASSSLRGQVGNTIYF.

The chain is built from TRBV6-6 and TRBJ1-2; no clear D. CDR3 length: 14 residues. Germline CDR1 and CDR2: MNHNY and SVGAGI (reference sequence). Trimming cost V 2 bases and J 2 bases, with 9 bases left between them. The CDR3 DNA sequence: TGTGCCAGCAGTTACGGGCAGGAAAACTATGGCTACACCTTC. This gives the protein CASSYGQENYGYTF.

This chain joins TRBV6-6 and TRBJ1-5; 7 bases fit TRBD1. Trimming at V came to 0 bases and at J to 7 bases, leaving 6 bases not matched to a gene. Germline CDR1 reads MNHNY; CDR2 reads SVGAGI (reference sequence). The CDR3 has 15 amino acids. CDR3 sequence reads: CASSYSYRGLQPQHF. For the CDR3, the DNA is TGTGCCAGCAGTTACTCCTACAGGGGTCTCCAGCCCCAGCATTTT.

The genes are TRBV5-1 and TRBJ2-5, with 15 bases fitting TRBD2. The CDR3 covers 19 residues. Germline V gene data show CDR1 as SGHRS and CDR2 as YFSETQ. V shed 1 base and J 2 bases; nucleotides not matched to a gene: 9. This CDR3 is CASSLRGLAGGPWQETQYF. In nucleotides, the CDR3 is TGCGCCAGCAGCTTGAGGGGACTAGCGGGAGGACCGTGGCAAGAGACCCAGTACTTC.

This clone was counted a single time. This CDR3 is CASSLPDFDYGYTF. The CDR3 nucleotides read TGTGCCAGCAGCCTTCCGGACTTTGACTATGGCTACACCTTC. The chain links TRBV7-2 to TRBJ1-2, with D uncertain. This CDR3 comprises 14 residues. Germline assignment: CDR1 SGHTA and CDR2 FQGNSA. Trimming took off 5 bases at V and 3 bases at J, with 13 bases between the two ends.

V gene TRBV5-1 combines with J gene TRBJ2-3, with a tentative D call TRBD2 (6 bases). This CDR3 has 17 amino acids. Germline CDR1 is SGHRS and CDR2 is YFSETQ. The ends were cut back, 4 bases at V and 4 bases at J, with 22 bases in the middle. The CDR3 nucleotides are TGCGCCAGCAGCCCTAAGATTGTGGGAGGCGTCGCAGATACGCAGTATTTT. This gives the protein CASSPKIVGGVADTQYF.

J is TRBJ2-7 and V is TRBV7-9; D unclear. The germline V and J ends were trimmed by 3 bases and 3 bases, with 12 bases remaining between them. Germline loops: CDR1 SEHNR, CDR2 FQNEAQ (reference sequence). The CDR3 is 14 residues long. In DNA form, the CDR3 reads TGTGCCAGCAGCTTTCCGGCCCCCCACTACGAGCAGTACTTC. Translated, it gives CASSFPAPHYEQYF.

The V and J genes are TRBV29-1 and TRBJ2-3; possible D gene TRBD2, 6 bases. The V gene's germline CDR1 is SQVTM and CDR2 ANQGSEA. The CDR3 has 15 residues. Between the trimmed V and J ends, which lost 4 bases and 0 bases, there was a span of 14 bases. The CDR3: CSVVWREASTDTQYF. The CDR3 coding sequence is TGCAGCGTTGTCTGGAGGGAGGCTAGCACAGATACGCAGTATTTT.

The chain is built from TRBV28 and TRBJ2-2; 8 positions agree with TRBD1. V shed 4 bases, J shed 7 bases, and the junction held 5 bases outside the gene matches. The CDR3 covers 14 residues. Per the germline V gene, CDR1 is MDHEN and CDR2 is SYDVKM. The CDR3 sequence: CASSSDRADGELFF. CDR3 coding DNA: TGTGCCAGCAGTTCGGACAGGGCCGACGGGGAGCTGTTTTTT. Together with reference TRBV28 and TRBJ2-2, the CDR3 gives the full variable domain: DVKVTQSSRYLVKRTGEKVFLECVQDMDHENMFWYRQDPGLGLRLIYFSYDVKMKEKGDIPEGYSVSREKKERFSLILESASTNQTSMYLCASSSDRADGELFFGEGSRLTVL.

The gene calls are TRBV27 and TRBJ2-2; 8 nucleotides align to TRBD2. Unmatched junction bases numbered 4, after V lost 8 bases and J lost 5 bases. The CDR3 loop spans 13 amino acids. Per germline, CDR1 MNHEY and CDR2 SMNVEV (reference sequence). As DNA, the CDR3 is TGTGCCAGCCAGACTAGCGTGACCGGGGAGCTGTTTTTT. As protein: CASQTSVTGELFF.

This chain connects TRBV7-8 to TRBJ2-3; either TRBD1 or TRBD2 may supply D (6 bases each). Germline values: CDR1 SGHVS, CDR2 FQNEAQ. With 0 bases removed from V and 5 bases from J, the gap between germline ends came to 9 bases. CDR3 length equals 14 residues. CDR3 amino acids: CASSLAGGQDTQYF. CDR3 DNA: TGTGCCAGCAGCTTAGCGGGGGGACAAGATACGCAGTATTTT.

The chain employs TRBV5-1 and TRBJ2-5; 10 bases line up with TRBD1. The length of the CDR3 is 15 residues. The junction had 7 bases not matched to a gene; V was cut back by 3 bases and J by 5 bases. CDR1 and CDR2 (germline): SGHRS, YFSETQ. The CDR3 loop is CASSSRDRGVETQYF. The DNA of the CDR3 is TGCGCCAGCAGCTCCCGGGACAGGGGAGTTGAGACCCAGTACTTC.

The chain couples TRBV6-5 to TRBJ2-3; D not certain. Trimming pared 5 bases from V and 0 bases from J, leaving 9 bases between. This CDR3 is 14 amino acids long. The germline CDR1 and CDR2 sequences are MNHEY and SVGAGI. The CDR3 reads CASSRHSSTDTQYF. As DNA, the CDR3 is TGTGCCAGCAGTCGACATTCTAGCACAGATACGCAGTATTTT.

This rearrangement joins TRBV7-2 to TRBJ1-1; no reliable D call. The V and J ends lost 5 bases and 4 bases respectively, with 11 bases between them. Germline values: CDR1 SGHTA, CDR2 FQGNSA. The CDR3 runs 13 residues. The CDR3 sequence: CASSRVTTTEAFF. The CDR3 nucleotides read TGTGCCAGCAGCCGTGTAACAACCACTGAAGCTTTCTTT.

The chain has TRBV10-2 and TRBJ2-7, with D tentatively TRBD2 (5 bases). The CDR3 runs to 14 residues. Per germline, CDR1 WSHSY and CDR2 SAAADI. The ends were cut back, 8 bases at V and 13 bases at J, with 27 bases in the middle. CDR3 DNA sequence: TGCGCCAGCCAACTAGATCCCTCGGCAGCCGGACGTTACTTC. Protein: CASQLDPSAAGRYF.

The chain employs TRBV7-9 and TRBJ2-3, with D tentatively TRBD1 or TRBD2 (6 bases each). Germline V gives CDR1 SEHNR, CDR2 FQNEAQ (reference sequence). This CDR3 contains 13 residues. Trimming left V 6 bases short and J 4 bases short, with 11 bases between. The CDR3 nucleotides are TGTGCCAGCAGTCCGGGGGCGGCAGATACGCAGTATTTT. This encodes CASSPGAADTQYF.

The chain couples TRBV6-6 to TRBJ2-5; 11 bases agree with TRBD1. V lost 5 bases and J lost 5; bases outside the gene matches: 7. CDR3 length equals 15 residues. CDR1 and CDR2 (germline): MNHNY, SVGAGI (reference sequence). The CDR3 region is CASSRWTGGGETQYF. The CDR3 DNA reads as TGTGCCAGCAGTCGATGGACAGGGGGCGGGGAGACCCAGTACTTC.

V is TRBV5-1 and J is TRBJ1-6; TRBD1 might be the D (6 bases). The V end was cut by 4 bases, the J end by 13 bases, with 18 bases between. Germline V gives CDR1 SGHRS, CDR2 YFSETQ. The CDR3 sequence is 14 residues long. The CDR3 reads CASSHGQQDVPLHF. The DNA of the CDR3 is TGCGCCAGCAGCCACGGACAGCAAGACGTCCCCCTCCACTTT.